These T cell receptor beta chains were read from a single sample in a study of spatial heterogeneity in lung cancer. Via MiXCR, TCRdb re-called the 5' RACE reads, giving one row per CDR3 protein. Of about 100,000 distinct CDR3 sequences listed, about 4.4% were seen once; the top ten hold 21%. The sequenced sample was lung tumor tissue, obtained at surgery. The source of these receptors is a male donor with early-stage non-small cell lung cancer. Both conserved end residues are trimmed from each CDR3. Clone size is shown for a subset of rows, as once, few, many or a class of expanded clone.

v_call,clone_size,j_call,cdr3_aa
TRBV3-1,many,TRBJ2-5,ASSQVGETQY
TRBV4-1,many,TRBJ1-5,ASSQDSYGRGLRSGNQPQH
TRBV19,many,TRBJ2-2,ASSILSGSVSGELF
TRBV5-1,many,TRBJ1-6,ASSHTTSRAGSPLH
TRBV11-2,many,TRBJ2-7,ASSLAANMWEQY
TRBV10-2,NA,TRBJ2-1,ASSELREAPSQF
TRBV27,many,TRBJ2-6,ASRSLANVLT
TRBV6-1,many,TRBJ2-3,ASRAGWPPNTDTQY
TRBV4-2,few,TRBJ2-7,ASSHRAWSEDEQY
TRBV6-5,many,TRBJ2-1,ASSYSKGNEQF
TRBV30,NA,TRBJ1-6,AYQPSRDSPLH
TRBV27,many,TRBJ2-5,ASSLTGAQETQY
TRBV24-1,many,TRBJ2-3,ATSDQTNTQY
TRBV7-2,many,TRBJ2-1,ASSLSTVSYNEQF
TRBV10-3,many,TRBJ2-5,AISGLAAQETQY
TRBV20-1,many,TRBJ2-3,SASSPSGWTDTQY
TRBV4-2,many,TRBJ2-2,ASSPEQGRLGTGELF
TRBV18,many,TRBJ2-5,ASSPIPAETQY
TRBV19,many,TRBJ2-2,ASSHGLAGDLTGELF
TRBV28,many,TRBJ1-5,ASSLPDQPQH
TRBV28,NA,TRBJ2-3,ASSPTLGAGTDTQY
TRBV6-1,few,TRBJ1-2,ASGGGQGANGYT
TRBV7-2,many,TRBJ1-1,ASSRGQGREAF
TRBV5-1,many,TRBJ1-1,ASSLAHSLNTEAF
TRBV4-1,NA,TRBJ2-7,ASSQDLFGLASRYEQY
TRBV29-1,many,TRBJ2-2,SVSGTSSNTGELF
TRBV6-5,few,TRBJ1-6,ASRDSRSYNSPLH
TRBV5-1,NA,TRBJ1-3,ASSLRRETGNTIY
TRBV10-2,many,TRBJ2-1,ASSRSISSSYNEQF
TRBV28,many,TRBJ2-7,ASSPGTGGYSFFYEQY
TRBV5-1,NA,TRBJ1-5,ASSPGQGMGFGNQPQH
TRBV2,NA,TRBJ2-3,ASSGPDADTQY
TRBV7-2,many,TRBJ1-5,ASSFSGGNQPQH
TRBV2,many,TRBJ2-1,ASSIAGGSSYNEQF
TRBV28,many,TRBJ2-7,ASTGDPLHPWEQY
TRBV2,many,TRBJ2-1,ASVIAGGPLYNEQF
TRBV4-1,few,TRBJ1-1,ASSQLLRAEAF
TRBV5-1,many,TRBJ1-4,ASSIDRNNEKLF
TRBV27,many,TRBJ1-2,ASRTAAGPYGYT
TRBV5-5,many,TRBJ2-3,ASSLEDTDTQY
TRBV5-1,NA,TRBJ2-7,ASSPRTAALDEQY